One T cell receptor beta chain is described in this entry. V lost 7 bases, J lost 4 bases, and 19 bases stayed unmatched. The CDR3 consists of 19 residues. Per the germline V gene, CDR1 is MDHEN and CDR2 is SYDVKM. TCRdb keeps only in-frame clones here, not all; method: immunoSEQ multiplex PCR. The sample has about 50,000 clones; 92% are singletons. These data originate in a study of T cell changes during pregnancy in multiple sclerosis. The receptor was derived from a female donor in good health, enrolled as a control in a pregnancy study. The sequencing used CD4+ T cells from peripheral blood mononuclear cells, collected after pregnancy. The chain couples TRBV28 to TRBJ2-3; 11 positions match TRBD1. CDR3 sequence: CASTTFYGGGQGVPDTQYF. The CDR3, as DNA: TGTGCCAGCACCACCTTCTATGGGGGGGGACAGGGGGTTCCAGATACGCAGTATTTT.